These 32 T cell receptor beta chains came from one sample sequenced in a study of regulatory T cells in long-lasting Graves disease. TCR beta libraries were built with iRepertoire HTBI primers and Arm-PCR of CDR3 regions. TCRdb recomputed calls from the multiplex PCR reads with MiXCR, one row per CDR3 protein. The sample contains some 240,000 distinct CDR3 sequences, around 19% of which appear only once. Time point indicated: newly diagnosed GD, antithyroid drugs for less than 3 months. RNA extracted from PBMCs served as the sequencing template. These data were also reused for a study on T cells in Graves' hyperthyroidism and ophthalmopathy.

This specimen consisted of peripheral blood mononuclear cells (PBMCs), obtained at new diagnosis, from a patient treated with antithyroid drugs. Receptors originate from a woman aged 25-40 years with Graves disease.

Many counts were recorded for this clonotype. The V call is TRBV30, the J call TRBJ1-3; D remains unclear. The V and J ends lost 2 bases and 4 bases respectively, with 12 bases between them. Germline V gene data show CDR1 as GTSNPN and CDR2 as SVGIG (reference sequence). This CDR3 comprises 14 residues. CDR3 residues: CAWSSLPAGNTIYF. The CDR3 DNA reads as TGTGCCTGGAGTTCCCTACCGGCGGGAAACACCATATATTTT. The full variable domain, completed using reference TRBV30 and TRBJ1-3, is SQTIHQWPATLVQPVGSPLSLECTVEGTSNPNLYWYRQAAGRGLQLLFYSVGIGQISSEVPQNLSASRPQDRQFILSSKKLLLSDSGFYLCAWSSLPAGNTIYFGEGSWLTVV.

The chain couples TRBV27 to TRBJ2-7; 11 bases match TRBD2. Germline V CDR1 and CDR2: MNHEY, SMNVEV (reference sequence). This CDR3 contains 15 residues. This CDR3 reads CASSPIAGGGYELYV. CDR3 DNA: TGTGCCAGCAGCCCAATAGCGGGAGGGGGATACGAGCTGTACGTC.

The chain has TRBV30 and TRBJ2-3, with 7 bases identical to TRBD1. V was pared by 3 bases and J by 2 bases, with 5 bases of the junction left unmatched. The length of the CDR3 is 14 residues. Germline V gives CDR1 GTSNPN, CDR2 SVGIG (reference sequence). For the CDR3, the DNA is TGTGCCTGGAGATGGGACAGTTACACAGATACGCAGTATTTT. This sequence encodes CAWRWDSYTDTQYF.

This clonotype was seen at least ten times. V is TRBV6-2 or TRBV6-3 and J is TRBJ2-7; 10 bases are a match to TRBD2. Germline assignment: CDR1 MNHEY and CDR2 SVGEGT. The CDR3 is 14 amino acids. Losses at the gene ends were 5 bases for V and 2 bases for J; bases not matched to a gene: 3. The CDR3 is CASSVLAGAYEQYF. In DNA, the CDR3 is TGTGCCAGCAGTGTTCTAGCGGGGGCCTACGAGCAGTACTTC.

This clonotype was observed at least ten times. This sequence joins TRBV2 and TRBJ1-2; D call uncertain. V was cut by 1 base and J by 8 bases, with 8 bases left in between. Germline assignment: CDR1 SNHLY and CDR2 FYNNEI. CDR3 length: 12 residues. The CDR3, as DNA: TGTGCCAGCAGTGAAGAGAGGATCGGCTACACCTTC. Protein sequence: CASSEERIGYTF.

Turning to this clonotype: A read error may explain this, as a much larger clone is one base away. Lacking the conserved final phenylalanine or tryptophan, this CDR3 likely reflects a read error. No DNA is shown, since the ends of the CDR3 on it are uncertain; the CDR3 is the one TCRdb lists. V and J are TRBV7-2 and TRBJ2-1; the table's D call TRBD1 went unverified against the DNA. Ends included, the CDR3 has 11 residues. Germline loops: CDR1 SGHTA, CDR2 FQGNSA. The CDR3 reads CAEERGEMVFL.

This sequence joins TRBV9 and TRBJ2-7; 8 bases are shared with TRBD2. Trimming at V came to 0 bases and at J to 2 bases, leaving 7 bases not matched to a gene. Germline V gene sequence: CDR1 SGDLS, CDR2 YYNGEE. The CDR3 has 16 amino acids. The CDR3 region has the DNA TGTGCCAGCAGCGTAGTTGCACTAGCGGAAACCTACGAGCAGTACTTC. Protein: CASSVVALAETYEQYF.

This clonotype was seen at least ten times. The chain uses TRBV20-1 and TRBJ2-5, with D perhaps being TRBD1 or TRBD2 (5 bases each). Germline V lookup: CDR1 DFQATT, CDR2 SNEGSKA (reference sequence). Trimming removed 8 bases at V and 1 base at J, with 17 bases between. This CDR3 region has 14 residues. CDR3 sequence: CSNPPRDPQETQYF. For the CDR3, the DNA is TGCAGTAACCCCCCCAGGGACCCCCAAGAGACCCAGTACTTC.

This clonotype was counted many times. The chain couples TRBV2 to TRBJ2-5; perhaps TRBD2 as D (6 bases). V was cut by 9 bases and J by 3 bases, with 11 bases left in between. This CDR3 region has 12 residues. Per germline, CDR1 SNHLY and CDR2 FYNNEI. CDR3 loop: CASRGLEETQYF. CDR3 coding DNA: TGTGCCAGTAGGGGACTGGAAGAGACCCAGTACTTC.

This clonotype was detected ten times or more. The genes are TRBV24-1 and TRBJ1-4, with TRBD1 identical over 9 bases. CDR1 KGHDR and CDR2 SFDVKD come from the germline V gene. The CDR3 has 16 residues. Unmatched junction bases numbered 4, after V lost 2 bases and J lost 4 bases. The CDR3 DNA reads TGTGCCACCAGTGATTATCGACAGGGGGGTAATGAAAAACTGTTTTTT. Protein sequence: CATSDYRQGGNEKLFF.

As regards this clonotype: A far larger clone is off by one base, so a read error is likely. J is TRBJ2-1 and V is TRBV2; 7 positions agree with TRBD2. The J call may not be correct, given that the DNA end is closer to TRBJ2-5. CDR1 and CDR2 from the germline V gene are SNHLY and FYNNEI. The CDR3 is 16 amino acids. Here the CDR3 reads CASGNSRRLGGETQYF. CDR3 DNA sequence: TGTGCCAGCGGCAATTCAAGGCGGCTCGGGGGGGAGACCCAGTACTTC.

This clonotype came up a few times. A read error may be the cause here, since a much bigger clone is one base away. The rearrangement joins TRBV6-2 or TRBV6-3 to TRBJ2-7; TRBD2 agrees at 9 bases. The CDR3 is made up of 14 amino acids. The germline V gene has CDR1 MNHEY and CDR2 SVGEGT. V was clipped by 7 bases and J by 2 bases; unmatched bases: 6. Here the CDR3 reads CASKGAGGPYEQYF. The CDR3 nucleotides read TGTGCCAGCAAGGGAGCGGGAGGACCCTACGAGCAGTACTTC.

This clonotype was found many times. This chain uses TRBV24-1 with TRBJ2-7, with D possibly matching TRBD1 (5 bases). The germline CDR1 and CDR2 sequences are KGHDR and SFDVKD. V was clipped by 3 bases and J by 2 bases, with 13 bases between them. CDR3 length equals 15 residues. This CDR3 is CATSDHRQNPYEQYF. As DNA, the CDR3 is TGTGCCACCAGTGATCACCGACAGAACCCCTACGAGCAGTACTTC.

This clonotype was detected ten times or more. This rearrangement joins TRBV9 to TRBJ2-2; TRBD2 might be the D (5 bases). V lost 0 bases and J 3 bases, leaving 6 bases between the germline ends. The CDR3 runs to 14 residues. Per the germline V gene, CDR1 is SGDLS and CDR2 is YYNGEE. The CDR3 region is CASSVGTYTGELFF. The CDR3 DNA follows: TGTGCCAGCAGCGTAGGGACTTACACCGGGGAGCTGTTTTTT.

This clonotype was counted at least ten times. The rearrangement joins TRBV19 to TRBJ1-1; possible D gene TRBD1, 6 bases. This CDR3 is 14 amino acids long. Germline CDR1 reads LNHDA; CDR2 reads SQIVND (reference sequence). The V gene lost 4 bases and the J gene lost 0 bases, with 9 bases spanning the gap. The CDR3 DNA sequence: TGTGCCAGTAGTAACAGGGCCATGAACACTGAAGCTTTCTTT. Protein: CASSNRAMNTEAFF.

This clonotype was observed many times. The chain combines TRBV27 with TRBJ1-1; D call uncertain. The ends were cut back, 4 bases at V and 11 bases at J, with 14 bases in the middle. The germline gives CDR1 MNHEY, CDR2 SMNVEV (reference sequence). The CDR3 consists of 12 residues. The CDR3 protein is CASSSTGKWAFF. The CDR3 DNA reads as TGTGCCAGCAGTTCTACCGGGAAATGGGCTTTCTTT.

Details on this clonotype: Being one base from a much bigger clone, this may be a read error. CDR3 amino acids: CSVGAAAGRTDTQYF. CDR3 bases: TGCAGCGTTGGAGCTGCCGCGGGGAGGACAGATACGCAGTATTTT. The J gene is TRBJ1-1, the V gene TRBV29-1; possibly TRBD2 for D (6 bases). The J call may be faulty, since TRBJ2-3 better matches the DNA end. This CDR3 region has 15 residues. The germline CDR1 and CDR2 sequences are SQVTM and ANQGSEA.

The chain has TRBV6-2 or TRBV6-3 and TRBJ1-2; 9 nucleotides match TRBD1. The CDR3 contains 15 residues. V dropped 1 base and J dropped 6; count of bases not matched to a gene: 6. Germline V gene data show CDR1 as MNHEY and CDR2 as SVGEGT. The CDR3 bases are TGTGCCAGCAGTTACTACGGGACAGGGAAAAATGGCTACACCTTC. As protein: CASSYYGTGKNGYTF.

This clonotype was seen at least ten times. The chain joins TRBV2 to TRBJ2-1, with 8 bases lining up with TRBD2. Germline CDR1 SNHLY, CDR2 FYNNEI. The CDR3 is 16 amino acids. The V and J ends lost 0 bases and 4 bases, in that order; junction bases with no gene match: 5. CDR3 sequence reads: CASSEAGTSGYNEQFF. The CDR3 DNA sequence: TGTGCCAGCAGTGAAGCAGGAACTAGCGGTTACAATGAGCAGTTCTTC.

This chain links TRBV20-1 with TRBJ2-7; D possibly uses TRBD1 or TRBD2 (6 bases each). This CDR3 spans 16 amino acids. The germline V gene has CDR1 DFQATT and CDR2 SNEGSKA (reference sequence). The ends were cut back, 3 bases at V and 3 bases at J, with 21 bases in the middle. The CDR3 sequence: CSASFRGAGGGYEQYF. CDR3 nucleotide sequence: TGCAGTGCTAGTTTTCGCGGGGCAGGAGGGGGCTACGAGCAGTACTTC.

Many counts were recorded for this clonotype. The V and J genes are TRBV4-2 and TRBJ2-2, with TRBD2 matching 8 bases. The germline V gene has CDR1 LGHNA and CDR2 YNFKEQ. The V gene end was trimmed by 4 bases and the J gene end by 0 bases; junction bases not matched to a gene: 4. The CDR3 length is 16 residues. In DNA form, the CDR3 reads TGTGCCAGCAGCCGGGAACTAGCGGCGAACACCGGGGAGCTGTTTTTT. The encoded protein is CASSRELAANTGELFF.

A word on this clonotype: A far more abundant clone sits one base away, making this likely a read error. The rearrangement links TRBV3-1 to TRBJ2-7; possibly TRBD1 for D (5 bases). The J call may be incorrect, as the DNA end agrees better with TRBJ1-1. CDR1 and CDR2 from the germline V gene are LGHDT and YNNKEL (reference sequence). The CDR3 runs 15 residues. The CDR3 reads CASSQSTGRNTQAFF. CDR3 DNA sequence: TGTGCCAGCAGCCAATCAACAGGTAGGAACACTCAAGCTTTCTTT.

This clonotype was found many times. The chain joins TRBV30 to TRBJ1-1; tentative D call: TRBD1 (5 bases). The CDR3 has 10 residues. V was pared by 5 bases and J by 8 bases, with 9 bases between. CDR1 and CDR2 (germline): GTSNPN, SVGIG (reference sequence). CDR3 protein: CAWGALEAFF. Here the CDR3 DNA reads TGTGCCTGGGGGGCCCTAGAAGCTTTCTTT.

The sample holds a few counts of this clonotype. V is TRBV18 and J is TRBJ1-6, with 10 bases identical to TRBD1. The CDR3 totals 17 residues. Trimming at V came to 6 bases and at J to 1 base, leaving 6 bases not matched to a gene. Germline values: CDR1 KGHSH, CDR2 LQKENI. The CDR3 DNA sequence: TGTGCCAGCTCGTCGACAGGGGGCAATTCCTATAATTCACCCCTCCACTTT. This codes for CASSSTGGNSYNSPLHF.

Ten or more counts support this clonotype. CDR3: CATRDNPGELFF. The CDR3 DNA sequence: TGTGCCACCCGGGACAACCCCGGGGAGCTGTTTTTT. The chain uses TRBV10-3 and TRBJ2-2; tentative D call: TRBD1 (6 bases). The CDR3 is 12 residues long. V was clipped by 10 bases and J by 6 bases, with 12 bases between them. Germline V gene lookup returns CDR1 ENHRY and CDR2 SYGVKD.

This clonotype was observed at least ten times. V usage is TRBV3-1 and J usage is TRBJ2-7; D is possibly TRBD2 (5 bases). Germline CDR1 and CDR2: LGHDT and YNNKEL (reference sequence). The CDR3 runs 13 residues. Trimming removed 4 bases at V and 5 bases at J, with 12 bases between. CDR3 amino acids: CASSPLERDEQYF. The CDR3 region has the DNA TGTGCCAGCAGCCCCCTGGAGAGGGACGAGCAGTACTTC.

The sample holds many counts of this clonotype. CDR3 bases: TGTGCCAGCAGCCAAGATCCCGGCAGGGAGCAGTTCTTC. Protein sequence: CASSQDPGREQFF. The V call is TRBV3-1, the J call TRBJ2-1; unclear D gene. The CDR3 loop spans 13 amino acids. The germline V gene encodes CDR1 LGHDT and CDR2 YNNKEL (reference sequence). The V gene lost 0 bases and the J gene lost 10 bases, with 10 bases spanning the gap.

In its sample, this clonotype was seen many times. This chain connects TRBV25-1 to TRBJ1-4; D uncertain. Germline V gene sequence: CDR1 MGHDK, CDR2 SYGVNS. The CDR3 length is 15 residues. V gave up 1 base and J gave up 7 bases, with 13 bases separating them. For the CDR3, the DNA is TGTGCCAGCAGTGAATCGGGAAGGAGGAGTGAAAAACTGTTTTTT. This codes for CASSESGRRSEKLFF.

The table lists this clonotype with many counts. This chain joins TRBV2 and TRBJ2-3; 9 bases are shared with TRBD1. Germline trimming cut 8 bases from V and 4 bases from J; bases unmatched to any gene: 4. CDR1 SNHLY and CDR2 FYNNEI come from the germline V gene. The CDR3 extends over 13 amino acids. The CDR3 sequence: CASGTGTPDTQYF. Here the CDR3 DNA reads TGTGCCAGCGGGACAGGGACCCCAGATACGCAGTATTTT.

Concerning this clonotype itself: A read error likely explains this, since a far larger clone differs by one base. The chain employs TRBV12-3 or TRBV12-4 and TRBJ2-1; D not resolved. The DNA matches TRBJ1-1 better at its end, which makes the J call doubtful. The CDR3 covers 16 residues. The CDR3 loop reads CASGLVLQEPNTEAFF. CDR3 bases: TGTGCCAGCGGTTTAGTACTCCAGGAACCTAACACTGAAGCTTTCTTT.

Ten or more counts support this clonotype. This rearrangement joins TRBV6-2 or TRBV6-3 to TRBJ2-7; TRBD2 matches 13 bases. V lost 2 bases, J lost 1 base, and 5 bases stayed unmatched. The CDR3 runs to 17 residues. Germline lookup yields CDR1 MNHEY and CDR2 SVGEGT. The chain's CDR3 is CASSYVGTSGESYEQYF. The CDR3 DNA is TGTGCCAGCAGTTACGTGGGGACTAGCGGGGAGTCCTACGAGCAGTACTTC.

This clonotype has ten or more counts. The gene calls are TRBV10-3 and TRBJ2-3; D possibly corresponds to TRBD2 (6 bases). This CDR3 spans 17 amino acids. Looked up from germline, CDR1 is ENHRY and CDR2 is SYGVKD. V was trimmed by 0 bases and J by 0 bases, leaving 13 bases between them. CDR3 DNA sequence: TGTGCCATCAGTGAGTCGAAGGGCGGAGGGAGCACAGATACGCAGTATTTT. Residues: CAISESKGGGSTDTQYF.